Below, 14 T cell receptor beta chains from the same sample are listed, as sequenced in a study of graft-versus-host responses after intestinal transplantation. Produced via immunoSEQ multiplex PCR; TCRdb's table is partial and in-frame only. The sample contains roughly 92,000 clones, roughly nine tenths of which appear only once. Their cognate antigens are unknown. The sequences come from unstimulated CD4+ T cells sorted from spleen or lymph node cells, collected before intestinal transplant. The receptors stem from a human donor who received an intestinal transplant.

CDR3 sequence (DNA): TGTGCCAGCAGGGTCAGGGGTGCCCCTCCTGAAGCTTTCTTT. Its protein product is CASRVRGAPPEAFF. The chain recombines TRBV2 with TRBJ1-1; D perhaps matches TRBD1 (6 bases). The CDR3 covers 14 residues. Germline CDR1 SNHLY, CDR2 FYNNEI. V lost 6 bases and J lost 6, with 17 bases in between.

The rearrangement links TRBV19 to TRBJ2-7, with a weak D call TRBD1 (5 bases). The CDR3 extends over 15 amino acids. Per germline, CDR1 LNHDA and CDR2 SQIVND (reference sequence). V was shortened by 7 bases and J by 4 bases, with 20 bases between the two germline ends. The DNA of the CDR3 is TGTGCCAGTATTGGGGCGCATTCCTGGGGTTACGAGCAGTACTTC. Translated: CASIGAHSWGYEQYF. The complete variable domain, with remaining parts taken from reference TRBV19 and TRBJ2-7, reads DGGITQSPKYLFRKEGQNVTLSCEQNLNHDAMYWYRQDPGQGLRLIYYSQIVNDFQKGDIAEGYSVSREKKESFPLTVTSAQKNPTAFYLCASIGAHSWGYEQYFGPGTRLTVT.

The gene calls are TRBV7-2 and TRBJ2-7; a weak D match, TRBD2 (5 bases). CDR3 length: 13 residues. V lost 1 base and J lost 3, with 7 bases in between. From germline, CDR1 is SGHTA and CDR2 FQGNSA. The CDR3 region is CASSLDGLYEQYF. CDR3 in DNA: TGTGCCAGCAGCTTAGATGGACTCTACGAGCAGTACTTC.

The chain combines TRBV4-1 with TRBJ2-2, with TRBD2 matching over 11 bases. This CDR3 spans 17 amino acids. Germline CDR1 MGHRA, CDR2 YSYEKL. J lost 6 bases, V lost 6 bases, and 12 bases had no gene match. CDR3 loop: CASRQPSGGYGPGELFF. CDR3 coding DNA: TGCGCCAGCAGGCAACCTAGCGGGGGGTACGGGCCCGGGGAGCTGTTTTTT.

The CDR3 DNA is TGCGCCAGCAGCGCCACAGGGGGTCCAGATACGCAGTATTTT. It specifies CASSATGGPDTQYF. The chain joins TRBV5-1 to TRBJ2-3; 8 nucleotides agree with TRBD1. The V segment lost 4 bases and the J segment 4 bases; nucleotides outside the gene matches: 5. The CDR3 is 14 residues long. Germline V gene data show CDR1 as SGHRS and CDR2 as YFSETQ. Complete variable domain (other parts from reference TRBV5-1 and TRBJ2-3): KAGVTQTPRYLIKTRGQQVTLSCSPISGHRSVSWYQQTPGQGLQFLFEYFSETQRNKGNFPGRFSGRQFSNSRSEMNVSTLELGDSALYLCASSATGGPDTQYFGPGTRLTVL.

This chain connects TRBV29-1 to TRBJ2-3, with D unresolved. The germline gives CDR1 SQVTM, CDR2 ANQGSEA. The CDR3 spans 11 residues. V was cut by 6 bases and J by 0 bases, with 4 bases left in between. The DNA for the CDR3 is TGCAGCGTGACTAGCACAGATACGCAGTATTTT. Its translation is CSVTSTDTQYF.

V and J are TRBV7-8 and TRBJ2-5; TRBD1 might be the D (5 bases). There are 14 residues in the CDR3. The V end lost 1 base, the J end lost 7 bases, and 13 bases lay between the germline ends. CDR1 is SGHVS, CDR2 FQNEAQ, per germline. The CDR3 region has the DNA TGTGCCAGCAGCTTAGAGCAAGGGGCAGGGACCCAGTACTTC. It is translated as CASSLEQGAGTQYF.

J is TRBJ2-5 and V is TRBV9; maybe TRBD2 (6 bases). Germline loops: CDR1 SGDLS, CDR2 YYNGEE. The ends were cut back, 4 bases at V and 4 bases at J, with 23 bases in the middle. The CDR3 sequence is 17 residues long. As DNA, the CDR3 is TGTGCCAGCAGCCCGCCCTACGGGAGCCGGCGGGGAGAGACCCAGTACTTC. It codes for CASSPPYGSRRGETQYF.

The CDR3 loop reads CASSLVGYQPQHF. The DNA for the CDR3 is TGTGCCAGCAGTTTAGTCGGGTATCAGCCCCAGCATTTT. The gene calls are TRBV27 and TRBJ1-5; D remains unclear. The CDR3 extends over 13 amino acids. Looked up from germline, CDR1 is MNHEY and CDR2 is SMNVEV (reference sequence). The ends were cut back, 2 bases at V and 5 bases at J, with 7 bases in the middle.

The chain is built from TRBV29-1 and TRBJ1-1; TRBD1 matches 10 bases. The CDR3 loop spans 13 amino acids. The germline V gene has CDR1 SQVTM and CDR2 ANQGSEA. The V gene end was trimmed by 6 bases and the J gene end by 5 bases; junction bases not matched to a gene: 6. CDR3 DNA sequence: TGCAGCGTCCGCCGGGACAGGGGAACTGAAGCTTTCTTT. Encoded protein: CSVRRDRGTEAFF.

CDR3: CATNLEGGGTDTQYF. CDR3 coding DNA: TGTGCCACCAACCTGGAGGGGGGGGGCACAGATACGCAGTATTTT. V usage is TRBV2 and J usage is TRBJ2-3; a possible D gene is TRBD2 (7 bases). CDR1 and CDR2 from the germline V gene are SNHLY and FYNNEI. Trimming cost V 10 bases and J 1 base, with 18 bases left between them. The CDR3 totals 15 residues.

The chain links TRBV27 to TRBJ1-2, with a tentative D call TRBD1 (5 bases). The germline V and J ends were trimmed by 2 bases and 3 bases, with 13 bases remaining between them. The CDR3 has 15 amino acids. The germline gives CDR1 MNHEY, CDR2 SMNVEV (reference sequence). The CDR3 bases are TGTGCCAGCAGTTTAGGGCCGCAGGGCGACTATGGCTACACCTTC. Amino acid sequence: CASSLGPQGDYGYTF.

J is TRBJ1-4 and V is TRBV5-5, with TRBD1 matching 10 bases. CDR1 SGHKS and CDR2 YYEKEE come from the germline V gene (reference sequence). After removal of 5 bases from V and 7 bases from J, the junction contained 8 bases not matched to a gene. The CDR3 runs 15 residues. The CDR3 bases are TGTGCCAGCAGAAGGAGGGACAGGGGTCCTGAAAAACTGTTTTTT. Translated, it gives CASRRRDRGPEKLFF.

The CDR3, as DNA: TGTGCCAGCAGCGCCCGGACAGGAGGGGATACGCAGTATTTT. Its translation is CASSARTGGDTQYF. The genes are TRBV7-2 and TRBJ2-3, with D perhaps matching TRBD1 (7 bases). Between the trimmed V and J ends, which lost 5 bases and 6 bases, there was a span of 15 bases. The CDR3 consists of 14 residues. Germline V CDR1 and CDR2: SGHTA, FQGNSA.